This T cell receptor (beta chain) was retrieved from a study of cytomegalovirus exposure and HLA in healthy donors. For the study at large: Ancestry clustering placed about 80% of about 400 genotyped donors in the Caucasian-associated cluster.

Looked up from germline, CDR1 is SGHTA and CDR2 is FQGNSA. The CDR3 is 12 amino acids. The germline V and J ends were trimmed by 3 bases and 5 bases, with 6 bases remaining between them. This clone showed up just a few times. Its antigen is not identified. Study-level results: The investigators catalogued some 150 TCR beta chains as cytomegalovirus-associated. Productive rates of about 90% or about 30% were seen for most TCR beta V segments in an earlier analysis. A classifier reportedly called cytomegalovirus status with high sensitivity and specificity.

The PCR had 60 Vbeta and 13 Jbeta primers. Data came from immunoSEQ multiplex PCR; TCRdb stores just in-frame clones and leaves some out. This sample has 55,000 to 75,000 clones, with roughly two thirds found just once. What was sequenced was PBMCs. The J gene is TRBJ2-3, the V gene TRBV7-2; D is unclear. The sequence was obtained from a man aged 40-55 years in good health and CMV-seropositive. The CDR3 here is CASSFFGDTQYF. CDR3 bases: TGTGCCAGCAGCTTTTTCGGAGATACGCAGTATTTT.